Below are 17 T cell receptor beta chains sequenced from a single sample in a study of blood T cell repertoires in COVID-19 (dated by TCRdb to between 2020 and 2021). The method was the immunoSEQ multiplex PCR assay. The table was pulled from immuneACCESS by TCRdb, which kept in-frame rearrangements only. Such tables lose some clones; where checked, under half of the loss comes from unresolved V genes, and the rest has no known cause. The sample records approximately 220,000 clones, less than 90% of which are singletons. The leading ten clones occupy approximately 6.2% of the sample. The specimen sequenced was PBMCs or T cells enriched from blood (not recorded which). Receptor source: a woman in her 40s who had recovered from COVID-19.

This chain uses TRBV7-7 with TRBJ2-7, with D perhaps matching TRBD1 (5 bases). In germline, CDR1 is SSHAT, CDR2 FNYEAQ (reference sequence). The CDR3 is 13 residues long. Trimming pared 4 bases from V and 5 bases from J, leaving 12 bases between. CDR3 in DNA: TGTGCCAGCAGCTCAGGGCAAGTTGACGAGCAGTACTTC. Protein sequence: CASSSGQVDEQYF.

The chain joins TRBV9 to TRBJ1-5; the D is unclear. With 0 bases removed from V and 5 bases from J, the gap between germline ends came to 6 bases. The CDR3 has 13 residues. Germline-derived CDR1 and CDR2 are SGDLS and YYNGEE. Here the CDR3 reads CASSVGPDQPQHF. The CDR3 nucleotides are TGTGCCAGCAGCGTAGGGCCCGATCAGCCCCAGCATTTT.

The V call is TRBV12-3 or TRBV12-4, the J call TRBJ1-1, with 10 bases that match TRBD1. This CDR3 contains 13 residues. V shed 8 bases and J 6 bases; nucleotides not matched to a gene: 6. The CDR3 region is CASGTGAHAEAFF. For the CDR3, the DNA is TGTGCCAGCGGGACAGGGGCTCACGCTGAAGCTTTCTTT.

V usage is TRBV6-2 or TRBV6-3 and J usage is TRBJ2-1; TRBD1 matches 7 bases. Germline CDR1 reads MNHEY; CDR2 reads SVGEGT. This CDR3 is built from 15 residues. With 5 bases clipped from V and 3 bases from J, the junction kept 7 bases outside the gene matches. As DNA, the CDR3 is TGTGCCAGCAGTCTCGGGACAGTTTACTACAATGAGCAGTTCTTC. This codes for CASSLGTVYYNEQFF.

This chain uses TRBV24-1 with TRBJ2-3, with D possibly being TRBD1 (5 bases). This CDR3 region has 14 residues. Trimming pared 3 bases from V and 1 base from J, leaving 7 bases between. The germline V gene has CDR1 KGHDR and CDR2 SFDVKD. CDR3 DNA sequence: TGTGCCACCAGTGATCGCAGGGGCACAGATACGCAGTATTTT. As protein: CATSDRRGTDTQYF.

The chain links TRBV11-2 to TRBJ2-7; TRBD1 matches at 9 bases. The trim removed 2 bases at V and 2 bases at J, leaving 7 bases unmatched. The CDR3 is 16 residues long. Germline-derived CDR1 and CDR2 are SGHAT and FQNNGV. CDR3 region: CASSLTTGTGTYEQYF. The CDR3 nucleotides are TGTGCCAGCAGCTTAACAACCGGGACAGGGACCTACGAGCAGTACTTC.

The genes are TRBV7-9 and TRBJ2-6, with D unclear. Between the trimmed V and J ends, which lost 2 bases and 0 bases, there was a span of 5 bases. The CDR3 spans 15 residues. Germline V gives CDR1 SEHNR, CDR2 FQNEAQ (reference sequence). CDR3 loop: CASSLRVSGANVLTF. The CDR3 DNA follows: TGTGCCAGCAGCTTACGGGTCTCTGGGGCCAACGTCCTGACTTTC.

The V gene is TRBV6-5, the J gene TRBJ2-3; the match to TRBD1 covers 8 bases. Germline V gene sequence: CDR1 MNHEY, CDR2 SVGAGI. V shed 6 bases and J 0 bases; nucleotides not matched to a gene: 2. The CDR3 is 14 amino acids. This CDR3 reads CASRDRASTDTQYF. The CDR3 DNA sequence: TGTGCCAGCAGGGACAGGGCTAGCACAGATACGCAGTATTTT.

This rearrangement joins TRBV24-1 to TRBJ1-4; the D gene is possibly TRBD1 (6 bases). CDR3 length equals 15 residues. CDR1 and CDR2 from the germline V gene are KGHDR and SFDVKD. V lost 3 bases and J 5 bases, leaving 12 bases between the germline ends. The DNA for the CDR3 is TGTGCCACCAGTGATCCAGGGGCCACCAATGAAAAACTGTTTTTT. This encodes CATSDPGATNEKLFF.

This sequence joins TRBV7-2 and TRBJ2-1; 7 nucleotides align to TRBD2. Trimming took 5 bases from V and 2 from J; bases not matched to a gene: 9. From germline, CDR1 is SGHTA and CDR2 FQGNSA. The CDR3 runs 16 residues. The chain's CDR3 is CASSQREGITYNEQFF. CDR3 in DNA: TGTGCCAGCAGCCAAAGGGAGGGTATCACCTACAATGAGCAGTTCTTC.

V and J are TRBV19 and TRBJ1-5; weak D call: TRBD1 (5 bases). This CDR3 contains 15 residues. With 3 bases removed from V and 3 bases from J, the gap between germline ends came to 12 bases. Germline V gene data show CDR1 as LNHDA and CDR2 as SQIVND (reference sequence). In nucleotides, the CDR3 is TGTGCCAGTAGTATTCGACAGCTGTACAATCAGCCCCAGCATTTT. Encoded protein: CASSIRQLYNQPQHF.

The rearrangement uses TRBV7-2 and TRBJ1-1, with D uncertain. The CDR3 is 13 amino acids. V lost 3 bases to trimming and J lost 1 base, with 6 bases between them. From germline, CDR1 is SGHTA and CDR2 FQGNSA. CDR3 amino acids: CASSFNQNTEAFF. In DNA, the CDR3 is TGTGCCAGCAGCTTCAATCAGAACACTGAAGCTTTCTTT.

V is TRBV5-1 and J is TRBJ2-5; the D gene is possibly TRBD1 (6 bases). The CDR3 has 13 amino acids. V gave up 3 bases and J gave up 1 base, with 7 bases separating them. The germline gives CDR1 SGHRS, CDR2 YFSETQ. The CDR3, as DNA: TGCGCCAGCAGCTGGACAGCCCAAGAGACCCAGTACTTC. This sequence encodes CASSWTAQETQYF.

The chain employs TRBV7-9 and TRBJ1-1; D might be TRBD1 (5 bases). V lost 3 bases to trimming and J lost 4 bases, with 12 bases between them. This CDR3 comprises 14 residues. Germline CDR1 is SEHNR and CDR2 is FQNEAQ (reference sequence). In DNA, the CDR3 is TGTGCCAGCAGCTTCCGCGGGGACGGCACTGAAGCTTTCTTT. It specifies CASSFRGDGTEAFF.

This clone was seen a handful of times. The V and J genes are TRBV5-4 and TRBJ2-7, with TRBD2 matching 10 bases. CDR1 is SGHNT, CDR2 YYREEE, per germline (reference sequence). V shed 4 bases, J shed 3 bases, and the junction held 4 bases outside the gene matches. The CDR3 covers 14 residues. CDR3 amino acids: CASSRTSGVYEQYF. The CDR3 nucleotides are TGTGCCAGCAGCCGGACTAGCGGTGTCTACGAGCAGTACTTC.

The V and J genes are TRBV9 and TRBJ2-1; no clear D gene. The V gene's germline CDR1 is SGDLS and CDR2 YYNGEE. Trimming took 0 bases from V and 9 from J, leaving 13 bases between them. This CDR3 spans 14 amino acids. The CDR3 sequence: CASSVAPIASEQFF. CDR3 in DNA: TGTGCCAGCAGCGTAGCTCCAATAGCTAGTGAGCAGTTCTTC.

This clone was observed at least ten times. The chain is built from TRBV27 and TRBJ1-2, with D perhaps matching TRBD1 (5 bases). V was shortened by 5 bases and J by 7 bases, with 20 bases between the two germline ends. The CDR3 covers 15 residues. The germline gives CDR1 MNHEY, CDR2 SMNVEV (reference sequence). The CDR3 sequence: CASSPHRGVSSGYTF. Written as DNA, the CDR3 is TGTGCCAGCAGTCCCCATAGGGGCGTTTCGAGTGGCTACACCTTC.